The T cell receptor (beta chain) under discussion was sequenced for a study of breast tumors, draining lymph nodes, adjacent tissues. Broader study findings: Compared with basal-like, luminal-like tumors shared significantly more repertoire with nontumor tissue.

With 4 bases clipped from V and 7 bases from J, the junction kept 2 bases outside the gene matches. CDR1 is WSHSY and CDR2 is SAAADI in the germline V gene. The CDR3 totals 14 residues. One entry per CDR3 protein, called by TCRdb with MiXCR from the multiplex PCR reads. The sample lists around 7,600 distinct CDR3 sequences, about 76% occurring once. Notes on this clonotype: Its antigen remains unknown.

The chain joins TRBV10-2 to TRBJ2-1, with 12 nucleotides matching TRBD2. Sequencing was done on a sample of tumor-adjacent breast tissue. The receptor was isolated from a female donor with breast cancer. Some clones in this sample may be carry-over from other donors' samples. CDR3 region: CASSALAGGNEQFF. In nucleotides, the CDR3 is TGCGCCAGCAGTGCGCTAGCGGGGGGGAATGAGCAGTTCTTC.